One sample yielded the 19 T cell receptor beta chains listed below, sequenced in a study of T cells in women clearing cervical HPV infection. Profiled with immunoSEQ multiplex PCR; TCRdb holds only in-frame clones, not every one. This sample carries 30,000 or so clones, with under 4% going to the ten biggest clones. The sequenced sample consisted of blood buffy coat. All receptors come from a woman between 18 and 70 years old with a cervical HPV16 infection that either progressed to CIN3+ or cleared (not recorded which).

On this clone itself: The observed sequence ends 3 residues before the CDR3 terminus, with the missing tail filled in from the germline J gene. This chain uses TRBV7-9 with TRBJ2-6; 7 bases fit TRBD1. The CDR3 is 15 amino acids. From germline, CDR1 is SEHNR and CDR2 FQNEAQ (reference sequence). The ends lost 5 bases at V and 2 bases at J; junction bases unmatched: 3. The CDR3 protein is CASSATGAGANVLTF. Incomplete CDR3 DNA: TGTGCCAGCAGCGCTACAGGGGCTGGGGCCAACGTC.

To note about this clone: From the germline J gene comes the end of the CDR3, since the read stops 3 residues before it. The J gene is TRBJ2-3, the V gene TRBV29-1; the D gene is possibly TRBD1 (5 bases). In germline, CDR1 is SQVTM, CDR2 ANQGSEA. CDR3 length equals 12 residues. CDR3 bases read: TGCAGCGTTGGACAGTTGGCGGAGACG. Translated: CSVGQLAET. The whole CDR3 is CSVGQLAETQYF.

Turning to this clone: The read stops 3 residues short of the end of the CDR3; the missing end is completed from the germline J gene. This sequence joins TRBV30 and TRBJ2-7, with D perhaps being TRBD1 or TRBD2 (6 bases each). Between the trimmed V and J ends, which lost 0 bases and 3 bases, there was a span of 9 bases. This CDR3 spans 13 amino acids. Germline lookup yields CDR1 GTSNPN and CDR2 SVGIG (reference sequence). CDR3 in amino acids: CAWSVGGGYEQYF. CDR3 bases read: TGTGCCTGGAGTGTCGGAGGGGGCTACGAG. The full variable domain, completed using reference TRBV30 and TRBJ2-7, is SQTIHQWPATLVQPVGSPLSLECTVEGTSNPNLYWYRQAAGRGLQLLFYSVGIGQISSEVPQNLSASRPQDRQFILSSKKLLLSDSGFYLCAWSVGGGYEQYFGPGTRLTVT.

Comments on this clone: With the read ending 3 residues before the CDR3 end, the germline J gene is used to fill in that end. The rearrangement links TRBV5-1 to TRBJ2-2; TRBD1 might be the D (5 bases). The CDR3 covers 15 residues. The germline gives CDR1 SGHRS, CDR2 YFSETQ. CDR3 bases read: TGCGCCAGCAGCTTGGAACTCCCTGGGGCCAACGTG. As protein: CASSLELPGANV. The full CDR3 sequence reads CASSLELPGANVLFF.

Worth noting for this clone: The read ends 3 residues early relative to the CDR3; the germline J gene fills the gap. The J gene is TRBJ2-4, the V gene TRBV10-2; the match to TRBD2 covers 7 bases. Germline CDR1 WSHSY, CDR2 SAAADI. The V segment lost 2 bases and the J segment 9 bases; nucleotides outside the gene matches: 10. This CDR3 has 15 residues. CDR3 amino acids: CASSEEGRPGGIQYF. Incomplete CDR3 DNA: TGCGCCAGCAGTGAGGAGGGGAGGCCGGGGGGCATT.

A word on this clone: The CDR3 is cut off 3 residues early in the read; its end comes from the germline J gene. The chain uses TRBV20-1 and TRBJ1-6, with a tentative D call TRBD1 (5 bases). The germline gives CDR1 DFQATT, CDR2 SNEGSKA (reference sequence). Trimming took 0 bases from V and 0 from J, leaving 12 bases between them. This CDR3 has 17 residues. The sequenced part of the CDR3 DNA is TGCAGTGCTAGAGACCACAGGCTGAGCTCCTATAATTCACCC. As protein: CSARDHRLSSYNSP. The full CDR3 protein reads CSARDHRLSSYNSPLHF.

Remarks on this clone: The CDR3 goes on 3 residues after the read ends, and that part is filled in from the germline J gene. This chain connects TRBV7-6 to TRBJ2-3, with TRBD2 matching over 12 bases. The germline V gene has CDR1 SGHVS and CDR2 FNYEAQ. Unmatched junction bases numbered 1, after V lost 3 bases and J lost 3 bases. The CDR3 runs 15 residues. The covered CDR3 bases are TGTGCCAGCAGCTTTGGGACTAGCGGGACAGATACG. Encoded protein: CASSFGTSGTDT. The full CDR3 sequence reads CASSFGTSGTDTQYF.

Note on this clone: The missing CDR3 end, 3 residues past where the read stops, is filled in from the germline J gene. V usage is TRBV7-9 and J usage is TRBJ2-4; 8 bases fit TRBD1. The germline V gene encodes CDR1 SEHNR and CDR2 FQNEAQ (reference sequence). Trimming took 5 bases from V and 7 from J; bases not matched to a gene: 4. The CDR3 consists of 13 residues. The covered CDR3 bases are TGTGCCAGCAGCCAGACAGGGGTGAACATT. Translated, it gives CASSQTGVNI. The whole CDR3 reads CASSQTGVNIQYF.

In the case of this clone: Read data end 3 residues before the CDR3 end; the end is taken from the germline J gene. V and J are TRBV12-3 or TRBV12-4 and TRBJ2-5, with no clear D. V was clipped by 3 bases and J by 5 bases, with 10 bases between them. The CDR3 runs 13 residues. CDR3 amino acids: CASSFTRVETQYF. The sequenced part of the CDR3 DNA is TGTGCCAGCAGTTTCACCCGGGTCGAGACC.

With regard to this clone: Read sequence stops 3 residues before the CDR3 end, and the germline J gene provides the missing end. This sequence joins TRBV5-1 and TRBJ1-4; TRBD1 is a possible D gene (6 bases). The V gene lost 4 bases and the J gene lost 8 bases, with 18 bases spanning the gap. CDR3 length: 15 amino acids. CDR1 and CDR2 from the germline V gene are SGHRS and YFSETQ. The part of the CDR3 DNA that was read is TGCGCCAGCAGCCTGAATTTTGGACAGCTCGAAAAA. Translating gives CASSLNFGQLEK. Given in full, the CDR3 is CASSLNFGQLEKLFF.

Comment on this clone: The read is 3 residues too short to cover the CDR3 end, so that end is filled in from the germline J gene. The chain employs TRBV19 and TRBJ1-2, with a possible D match to TRBD1 (6 bases). Germline V gene sequence: CDR1 LNHDA, CDR2 SQIVND (reference sequence). This CDR3 has 16 amino acids. CDR3 in amino acids: CASSIASQGGYHDYTF. The sequenced part of the CDR3 DNA is TGTGCCAGTAGTATAGCGTCACAGGGAGGGTACCATGAC. The full variable domain, completed using reference TRBV19 and TRBJ1-2, is DGGITQSPKYLFRKEGQNVTLSCEQNLNHDAMYWYRQDPGQGLRLIYYSQIVNDFQKGDIAEGYSVSREKKESFPLTVTSAQKNPTAFYLCASSIASQGGYHDYTFGSGTRLTVV.

As to this clone: The read ends 3 residues early relative to the CDR3; the germline J gene fills the gap. The chain links TRBV18 to TRBJ2-2; 11 bases fit TRBD2. J lost 5 bases, V lost 3 bases, and 8 bases had no gene match. The germline V gene has CDR1 KGHSH and CDR2 LQKENI. The CDR3 is 17 residues long. The CDR3 protein is CASSPPGLAGLTGELFF. The DNA read from the CDR3 is TGTGCCAGCTCACCCCCCGGACTAGCGGGTCTAACCGGGGAG.

Remarks on this clone: The read ends 3 residues before the CDR3 terminus; that terminus is restored from the germline J gene. V usage is TRBV19 and J usage is TRBJ1-1; D is perhaps TRBD1 (5 bases). The CDR3 runs to 14 residues. Germline V CDR1 and CDR2: LNHDA, SQIVND (reference sequence). The DNA read from the CDR3 is TGTGCCAGTACCTCCTTTGGGCAGGGATCCAGA. This translates into CASTSFGQGSR. The whole CDR3 is CASTSFGQGSRAFF.

With regard to this clone: The read ends 3 residues shy of where the CDR3 ends; the end is completed using the germline J gene. J is TRBJ2-2 and V is TRBV24-1; a weak D match, TRBD1 (5 bases). Germline values: CDR1 KGHDR, CDR2 SFDVKD. This CDR3 comprises 16 residues. Trimming took 1 base from V and 0 from J, leaving 8 bases between them. Incomplete CDR3 DNA: TGTGCCACCAGTGATTTCAGGGCTCCGAACACCGGGGAG. It specifies CATSDFRAPNTGE. The whole CDR3 protein is CATSDFRAPNTGELFF.

Worth noting for this clone: The read stops 3 residues short of the end of the CDR3; the missing end is completed from the germline J gene. V and J are TRBV11-2 and TRBJ2-3; 7 positions match TRBD1. CDR1 and CDR2 from the germline V gene are SGHAT and FQNNGV. The CDR3 contains 14 residues. CDR3 residues: CASSLFPGGETQYF. Partial CDR3 DNA: TGTGCCAGCAGCTTATTTCCAGGGGGAGAGACG.

Turning to this clone: The read ends 3 residues shy of where the CDR3 ends; the end is completed using the germline J gene. This rearrangement joins TRBV30 to TRBJ1-5, with unresolved D. The CDR3 has 13 amino acids. Germline-derived CDR1 and CDR2 are GTSNPN and SVGIG (reference sequence). The germline V and J ends were trimmed by 0 bases and 4 bases, with 7 bases remaining between them. Incomplete CDR3 DNA: TGTGCCTGGAGTGTAGGGCAGAATCAGCCC. It translates to CAWSVGQNQP. The full CDR3 protein reads CAWSVGQNQPQHF.

A word on this clone: Sequencing ends 3 residues short of the CDR3 end; the germline J gene provides the rest. The rearrangement uses TRBV28 and TRBJ2-7, with a possible D match to TRBD2 (7 bases). CDR3 length equals 17 residues. Germline loops: CDR1 MDHEN, CDR2 SYDVKM. Trimming removed 5 bases from V and 0 bases from J, with 20 bases in between. Incomplete CDR3 DNA: TGTGCCAGCAGTACTTGGGGCGGGGGCGACTTCTCCTACGAG. It yields the protein CASSTWGGGDFSYE. The full CDR3 reads CASSTWGGGDFSYEQYF.

This chain's CDR3 is CASSVEIIPLTQYF. CDR3 DNA, as far as it was read: TGCGCCAGCAGCGTAGAAATCATCCCCCTCACG. V gene TRBV5-1 combines with J gene TRBJ2-3; D unresolved. The read halts 3 residues ahead of the CDR3 end, with the missing end drawn from the germline J gene. In germline, CDR1 is SGHRS, CDR2 YFSETQ. This CDR3 has 14 amino acids.

A note on this clone: The read finishes 3 residues shy of the CDR3 end, and the germline J gene is used to complete it. The chain couples TRBV2 to TRBJ2-3, with TRBD2 as a possible D gene (7 bases). Trimming cost V 5 bases and J 7 bases, with 16 bases left between them. CDR1 is SNHLY and CDR2 is FYNNEI in the germline V gene. The CDR3 has 14 residues. Partial CDR3 DNA: TGTGCCAGCAGTCCCCGCCGCGGGGGCCATACG. As protein: CASSPRRGGHT. The whole CDR3 is CASSPRRGGHTQYF.